This T cell receptor (beta chain) appears in the sequencing data of a study of blood T cell repertoires in COVID-19. Across the whole study: Acute-phase and convalescent COVID-19 samples originated in the United States, Italy and Spain. In each case, the material was cDNA or gDNA derived from T cells, B-cell-depleted T cells, or PBMCs.

V lost 2 bases, J lost 8 bases, and 12 bases lay in between. CDR1 is LNHDA and CDR2 is SQIVND in the germline V gene (reference sequence). The CDR3 is 13 residues long. Authors' processing steps: It was from reference gene primer amplification that nucleated cell counts were estimated. Libraries were prepared by immunoSEQ multiplex PCR; TCRdb keeps only in-frame clonotypes and omits some of them. V and J calls and clone size come straight from that table; D and trimming were deduced from the DNA. The repertoire holds about 120,000 clones, approximately 77% seen once, with roughly 7.9% in the top ten.

This TCR was sampled from a human donor in a cohort sampled during active COVID-19. Sequencing was carried out using peripheral blood. The chain is built from TRBV19 and TRBJ1-2, with D perhaps TRBD1 (6 bases). CDR3 sequence reads: CASSISAGVGYTF. CDR3 sequence (DNA): TGTGCCAGTAGTATATCGGCAGGGGTCGGCTACACCTTC.